The 19 T cell receptor beta chains below come from one sample, sequenced in a study of blood T cells in healthy people across ages. For the second PCR, which ran for about 7 to 11 cycles, a sample-barcoded 5' primer and a J-beta primer mix were used. One entry per CDR3 protein results from TCRdb running MiXCR on the 5' RACE reads. The sample contains some 1,500,000 distinct CDR3 sequences, approximately 42% of which appear only once. The sequenced sample was blood. Receptors were obtained from a woman aged 18-35 years in good health.

The rearrangement links TRBV4-2 to TRBJ2-7; D remains unclear. This CDR3 region has 17 residues. CDR1 and CDR2 (germline): LGHNA, YNFKEQ. V was shortened by 0 bases and J by 2 bases, with 17 bases between the two germline ends. The CDR3 sequence: CASSQELVVASAYEQYF. The DNA of the CDR3 is TGTGCCAGCAGCCAAGAACTCGTCGTGGCGTCTGCCTACGAGCAGTACTTC.

This clonotype was seen more than once but under ten times. The chain uses TRBV25-1 and TRBJ2-3; perhaps TRBD2 as D (6 bases). Germline CDR1 is MGHDK and CDR2 is SYGVNS. This CDR3 has 17 residues. The V end lost 1 base, the J end lost 4 bases, and 18 bases lay between the germline ends. CDR3 sequence: CASSESGDVHVADTQYF. As DNA, the CDR3 is TGTGCCAGCAGTGAATCGGGGGACGTTCATGTTGCAGATACGCAGTATTTT.

The chain has TRBV30 and TRBJ1-1; D not certain. Deletions cut 7 bases from V and 1 base from J, with 7 bases between. The germline V gene has CDR1 GTSNPN and CDR2 SVGIG (reference sequence). The CDR3 is 11 amino acids. CDR3 sequence reads: CASERNTEAFF. CDR3 bases: TGTGCCTCGGAGAGGAACACTGAAGCTTTCTTT.

The table lists this clonotype with a few counts. The V call is TRBV29-1, the J call TRBJ2-1, with TRBD1 matching over 7 bases. CDR3 size: 15 residues. Per the germline V gene, CDR1 is SQVTM and CDR2 is ANQGSEA. V trimming: 2 bases; J trimming: 9 bases; junction bases outside the gene matches: 13. CDR3 bases: TGCAGCGTTGAACTCGACAGGGAACCGGTGGTTGAGCAGTTCTTC. Protein: CSVELDREPVVEQFF.

This clonotype is a singleton in its sample. The chain carries TRBV4-1 and TRBJ1-1; 8 bases match TRBD1. The CDR3 has 16 residues. After removal of 1 base from V and 1 base from J, the junction contained 5 bases not matched to a gene. In germline, CDR1 is MGHRA, CDR2 YSYEKL. Here the CDR3 DNA reads TGCGCCAGCAGCCAAGTCAGGGGGCGCGGGAACACTGAAGCTTTCTTT. Translating it yields CASSQVRGRGNTEAFF.

The chain links TRBV12-3 or TRBV12-4 to TRBJ2-1; 8 positions agree with TRBD2. The CDR3 contains 14 residues. Trimming took 5 bases from V and 7 from J; bases not matched to a gene: 7. The DNA for the CDR3 is TGTGCCAGCAGTGTAGACGGCGGGAGGAATGAGCAGTTCTTC. This encodes CASSVDGGRNEQFF.

This clonotype was seen just once. The chain recombines TRBV7-9 with TRBJ2-7; 7 bases agree with TRBD1. V dropped 6 bases and J dropped 7; count of bases not matched to a gene: 9. The germline V gene encodes CDR1 SEHNR and CDR2 FQNEAQ (reference sequence). The CDR3 covers 13 residues. The CDR3 here is CASRQQDRWEQYF. The CDR3 DNA reads as TGTGCCAGCAGACAACAGGACAGGTGGGAGCAGTACTTC. The full variable domain, completed using reference TRBV7-9 and TRBJ2-7, is DTGVSQNPRHKITKRGQNVTFRCDPISEHNRLYWYRQTLGQGPEFLTYFQNEAQLEKSRLLSDRFSAERPKGSFSTLEIQRTEQGDSAMYLCASRQQDRWEQYFGPGTRLTVT.

The chain joins TRBV9 to TRBJ1-2; D is ambiguous. This CDR3 comprises 15 residues. The germline CDR1 and CDR2 sequences are SGDLS and YYNGEE. V dropped 0 bases and J dropped 7 bases, with 16 bases sitting between them. The CDR3 nucleotides are TGTGCCAGCAGCGTAGAGGGCGAAATCAGCTGTGGCTACACCTTC. Its protein product is CASSVEGEISCGYTF.

This clonotype was seen at least ten times. The gene calls are TRBV7-9 and TRBJ2-7, with no clear D. Trimming left V 6 bases short and J 3 bases short, with 15 bases between. Germline CDR1 SEHNR, CDR2 FQNEAQ (reference sequence). The CDR3 consists of 14 residues. Here the CDR3 reads CASSSTSGVYEQYF. In nucleotides, the CDR3 is TGTGCCAGCAGTTCGACTTCGGGTGTCTACGAGCAGTACTTC.

The chain has TRBV20-1 and TRBJ2-3; D is unresolved. The CDR3 has 14 amino acids. Germline CDR1 reads DFQATT; CDR2 reads SNEGSKA (reference sequence). Trimming removed 3 bases at V and 6 bases at J, with 16 bases between. The CDR3 protein is CSAREMEGWDTQYF. CDR3 DNA sequence: TGCAGTGCTAGGGAGATGGAAGGGTGGGATACGCAGTATTTT.

This chain links TRBV7-2 with TRBJ2-7; 9 nucleotides line up with TRBD2. The V and J ends lost 2 bases and 2 bases, in that order; junction bases with no gene match: 13. This CDR3 spans 18 amino acids. Per germline, CDR1 SGHTA and CDR2 FQGNSA. CDR3 DNA sequence: TGTGCCAGCAGCTTAAATCCGTCGTGGGCTAGCGGGGCCTACGAGCAGTACTTC. Amino acids: CASSLNPSWASGAYEQYF.

This sequence joins TRBV7-9 and TRBJ2-1, with D possibly being TRBD2 (6 bases). The CDR3 has 13 amino acids. Trimming took 3 bases from V and 15 from J, leaving 18 bases between them. Germline loops: CDR1 SEHNR, CDR2 FQNEAQ (reference sequence). Written as DNA, the CDR3 is TGTGCCAGCAGCTTCGTATCGGGAGCGAGTTTGTTCTTC. Amino acids: CASSFVSGASLFF.

The V call is TRBV9, the J call TRBJ2-7, with 10 bases identical to TRBD1. The junction had 3 bases not matched to a gene; V was cut back by 0 bases and J by 3 bases. Germline V gene sequence: CDR1 SGDLS, CDR2 YYNGEE. CDR3 length: 15 amino acids. In DNA, the CDR3 is TGTGCCAGCAGCGTAGGCGGGACAGGGGTCTACGAGCAGTACTTC. As protein: CASSVGGTGVYEQYF.

A few counts support this clonotype. The rearrangement joins TRBV4-1 to TRBJ2-7; D uncertain. Trimming shortened V by 0 bases and J by 3 bases, and 6 bases separated the two germline ends. Germline CDR1 reads MGHRA; CDR2 reads YSYEKL. The CDR3 contains 13 residues. The CDR3 coding sequence is TGCGCCAGCAGCCAAGAGGTCGGCTACGAGCAGTACTTC. This gives the protein CASSQEVGYEQYF.

This chain uses TRBV9 with TRBJ2-3; 8 bases are shared with TRBD2. The CDR3 has 15 amino acids. The junction had 7 bases not matched to a gene; V was cut back by 3 bases and J by 4 bases. From germline, CDR1 is SGDLS and CDR2 YYNGEE. CDR3 coding DNA: TGTGCCAGCAGCGACGGGACTAGGTCGGCAGATACGCAGTATTTT. This encodes CASSDGTRSADTQYF.

This chain uses TRBV4-3 with TRBJ1-2; 7 nucleotides agree with TRBD1. CDR1 is LGHNA, CDR2 YSLEER, per germline. V was pared by 3 bases and J by 2 bases, with 6 bases of the junction left unmatched. The CDR3 covers 15 residues. The CDR3 DNA reads as TGCGCCAGCAGCCAGTCGACAGGGTCCAACTATGGCTACACCTTC. Its protein product is CASSQSTGSNYGYTF.

A few counts support this clonotype. The chain recombines TRBV6-1 with TRBJ1-5; possibly TRBD1 for D (5 bases). Deletions cut 7 bases from V and 6 bases from J, with 10 bases between. The germline V gene encodes CDR1 MNHNS and CDR2 SASEGT. The CDR3 has 12 amino acids. The CDR3 sequence is CASTWRGQPQHF. DNA for the CDR3: TGTGCCAGCACTTGGAGGGGTCAGCCCCAGCATTTT.

The rearrangement uses TRBV7-9 and TRBJ1-6; the D gene is possibly TRBD1 (6 bases). The CDR3 sequence is 13 residues long. V lost 6 bases and J lost 11, with 14 bases in between. From germline, CDR1 is SEHNR and CDR2 FQNEAQ (reference sequence). CDR3 DNA sequence: TGTGCCAGCAGACAGGGAGGCAATGCACCCCTCCACTTT. It translates to CASRQGGNAPLHF.

In its sample, this clonotype was seen many times. This chain uses TRBV7-2 with TRBJ1-5; TRBD1 matches 8 bases. The CDR3 is made up of 14 amino acids. Germline CDR1 SGHTA, CDR2 FQGNSA. The trim removed 4 bases at V and 5 bases at J, leaving 4 bases unmatched. The CDR3 sequence is CASSSGQGHQPQHF. Written as DNA, the CDR3 is TGTGCCAGCAGCTCAGGACAGGGACATCAGCCCCAGCATTTT.